This T cell receptor beta chain was recorded in a study of cytomegalovirus exposure and HLA in healthy donors. The V gene end was trimmed by 4 bases and the J gene end by 1 base; junction bases not matched to a gene: 4. Germline assignment: CDR1 LGHNA and CDR2 YNFKEQ. The length of the CDR3 is 17 residues. As to this clone: The antigen is not known.

The PCR made use of 60 Vbeta and 13 Jbeta primers. Some clones are missing from TCRdb's copy, which holds only in-frame ones; the method was immunoSEQ multiplex PCR. Of 100,000 to 150,000 clones listed, 81% are singletons. Findings and limits, study-wide: Follow-up analysis later connected one missense variant in DCLRE1C with trimming of TCR beta V- and J-genes. TCR beta chains numbering some 160 were designated cytomegalovirus-associated. Further analysis was carried out later, and it showed several of the most significant clusters appearing linked to common viral pathogens. TRBV6-2, TRBV6-3 and some other V segments were unresolvable in 87-base-pair reads.

Input material: PBMCs. The chain couples TRBV4-2 to TRBJ2-2, with 12 bases identical to TRBD1. The receptor was derived from a man in his late teens or twenties in good health and CMV-seropositive. CDR3 in amino acids: CASSPRDRGLNTGELFF. CDR3 DNA: TGTGCCAGCAGCCCCCGGGACAGGGGGCTGAACACCGGGGAGCTGTTTTTT.